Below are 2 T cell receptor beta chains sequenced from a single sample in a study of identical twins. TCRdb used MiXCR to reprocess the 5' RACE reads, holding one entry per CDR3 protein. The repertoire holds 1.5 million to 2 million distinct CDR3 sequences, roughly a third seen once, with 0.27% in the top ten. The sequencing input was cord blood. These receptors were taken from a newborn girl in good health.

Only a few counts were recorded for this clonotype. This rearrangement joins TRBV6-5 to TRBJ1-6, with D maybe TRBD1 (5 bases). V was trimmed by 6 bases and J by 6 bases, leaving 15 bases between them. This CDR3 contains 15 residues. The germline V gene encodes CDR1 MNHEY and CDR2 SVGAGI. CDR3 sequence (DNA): TGTGCCAGCAGATCCTCCAGCAGGGTTAATTCACCCCTCCACTTT. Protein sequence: CASRSSSRVNSPLHF.

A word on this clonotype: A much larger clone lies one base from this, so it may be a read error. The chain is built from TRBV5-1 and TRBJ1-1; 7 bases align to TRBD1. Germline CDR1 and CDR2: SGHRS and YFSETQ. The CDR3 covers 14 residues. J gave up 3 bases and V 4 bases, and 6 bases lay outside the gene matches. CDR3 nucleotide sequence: TGCGCCAGCAGCCCGGCGACAGGGCACACTGAAGCTTTCTTT. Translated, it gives CASSPATGHTEAFF.